This entry describes one TCR beta chain. In germline, CDR1 is MNHEY, CDR2 SMNVEV (reference sequence). With 8 bases removed from V and 7 bases from J, the gap between germline ends came to 18 bases. This CDR3 region has 15 residues. TCRdb keeps only in-frame clones here, not all; method: immunoSEQ multiplex PCR. The sample lists just under 300,000 clones; around nine tenths were seen once. This entry is derived from a study of blood T cell repertoires in COVID-19. Study as a whole: There were acute and convalescent COVID-19 samples, and they came from the United States, Italy and Spain.

This chain joins TRBV27 and TRBJ1-6; D perhaps matches TRBD1 (6 bases). The source is a man aged 65-85 years with acute or convalescent COVID-19. The specimen sequenced was peripheral blood. The CDR3 loop is CASLPAGTHNSPLHF. In DNA form, the CDR3 reads TGTGCCAGCCTTCCCGCCGGGACACACAATTCACCCCTCCACTTT.